This TCR beta chain was retrieved from a study of kidney transplant recipient with SARS-CoV-2 infection. TCRdb re-analysed the reads in MiXCR, keeping a single row per CDR3 protein. Of fewer than 250,000 distinct CDR3 sequences detected, more than 25% appear once; the ten largest clones hold roughly 7%. This clonotype was seen at least ten times. The sample was a blood sample, taken at baseline and between days 110 and 120 from a kidney transplant recipient. The origin of this receptor is a young adult male patient who had COVID-19 and was a kidney transplant recipient. T cells may partly derive from the graft donor.

The CDR3 sequence is CASSAGTESGGYTF. The CDR3 region has the DNA TGTGCCAGCAGTGCCGGGACAGAGTCTGGCGGCTACACCTTC. The rearrangement uses TRBV6-4 and TRBJ1-2; TRBD1 matches at 7 bases. The germline V gene encodes CDR1 MRHNA and CDR2 SNTAGT. The CDR3 runs to 14 residues. After removal of 4 bases from V and 8 bases from J, the junction contained 10 bases not matched to a gene.